Sequencing of this TCR beta chain was carried out in a study of blood T cell repertoires in COVID-19. The study assigned cohorts using participant-reported clinical history. Either two negative PCRs, clearance, or symptom resolution qualified Cohort 3 donors as recovered. Profiled with immunoSEQ multiplex PCR; TCRdb holds only in-frame clones, not every one. Among hundreds of thousands of clones listed, approximately 92% were seen once. The receptor was isolated from a woman under 30 who had recovered from COVID-19. Material for sequencing was PBMCs or T cells enriched from blood (not recorded which).

The CDR3 coding sequence is TGTGCCAGCACCTTAGTGGATGAGCAGTTCTTC. The encoded protein is CASTLVDEQFF. The chain has TRBV28 and TRBJ2-1; D unclear. CDR1 MDHEN and CDR2 SYDVKM come from the germline V gene. The ends were cut back, 7 bases at V and 8 bases at J, with 9 bases in the middle. CDR3 length: 11 amino acids.